Given below is one TCR beta chain in context. One junction end does not reproduce the germline sequence, and a read error may be involved. The data stem from a study of technical replicates of blood from four donors. The length of the CDR3 is 16 residues. Germline V gene data show CDR1 as LGHNA and CDR2 as YNFKEQ. The assay was immunoSEQ multiplex PCR, and TCRdb's table has in-frame clones only and misses some. Of nearly 80,000 clones in the sample, 80% to 95% were seen once. The specimen was T cells isolated from PBMCs. This rearrangement joins TRBV4-2 to TRBJ2-3; tentative D call: TRBD1 (5 bases). This sequence originates from a human donor in good health. The CDR3 DNA reads TGTGCCAGCAGACAAGGAGCAGCCAGGGTCACAGATACGCAGTATTTT. Its translation: CASRQGAARVTDTQYF.